This T cell receptor (beta chain) was identified during a study of blood T cells in healthy people across ages. Each sample gave at least 6.5 million isolated PBMCs. This CDR3 region has 13 residues. Germline CDR1 DFQATT, CDR2 SNEGSKA (reference sequence). Trimming removed 6 bases at V and 10 bases at J, with 19 bases between. This clonotype was seen only a few times. A second PCR, run for about 7 to 12 cycles, used a sample-barcoded 5' primer plus a J-beta primer mix. One entry per CDR3 protein, called by TCRdb with MiXCR from the 5' RACE reads. In the table there are 1 million to 1.2 million distinct CDR3 sequences, roughly two fifths of which are singletons.

J is TRBJ2-1 and V is TRBV20-1; D may match TRBD1 or TRBD2 (5 bases each). The receptor comes from a man aged 18 to 30 in good health. Sequenced material: blood. The CDR3 region is CSAEGPTTGEQFF. The CDR3, as DNA: TGCAGTGCCGAGGGACCGACGACTGGGGAGCAGTTCTTC.